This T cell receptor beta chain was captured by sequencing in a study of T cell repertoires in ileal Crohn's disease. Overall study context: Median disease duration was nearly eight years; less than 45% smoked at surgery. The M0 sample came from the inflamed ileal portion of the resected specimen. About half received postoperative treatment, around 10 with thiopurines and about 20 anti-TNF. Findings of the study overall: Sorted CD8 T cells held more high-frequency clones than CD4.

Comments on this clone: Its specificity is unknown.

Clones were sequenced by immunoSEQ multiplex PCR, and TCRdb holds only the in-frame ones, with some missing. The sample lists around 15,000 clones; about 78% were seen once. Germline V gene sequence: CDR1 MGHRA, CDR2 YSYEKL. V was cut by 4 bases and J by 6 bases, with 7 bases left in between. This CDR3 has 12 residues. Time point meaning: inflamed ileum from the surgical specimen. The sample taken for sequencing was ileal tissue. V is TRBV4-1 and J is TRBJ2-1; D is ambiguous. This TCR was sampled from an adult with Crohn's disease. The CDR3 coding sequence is TGCGCCAGCAGCCCTATGGGCAATGAGCAGTTCTTC. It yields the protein CASSPMGNEQFF.